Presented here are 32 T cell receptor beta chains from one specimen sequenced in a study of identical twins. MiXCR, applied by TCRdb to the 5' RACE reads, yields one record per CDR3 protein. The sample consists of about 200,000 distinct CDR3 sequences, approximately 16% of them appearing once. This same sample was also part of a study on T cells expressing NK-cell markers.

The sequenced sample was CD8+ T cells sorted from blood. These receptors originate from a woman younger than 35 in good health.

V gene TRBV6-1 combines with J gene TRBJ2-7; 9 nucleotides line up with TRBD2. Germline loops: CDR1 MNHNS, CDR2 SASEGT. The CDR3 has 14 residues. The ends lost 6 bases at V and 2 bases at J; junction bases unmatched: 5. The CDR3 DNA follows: TGTGCCAGCAGGCGAGCGGGAGGCACCTACGAGCAGTACTTC. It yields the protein CASRRAGGTYEQYF.

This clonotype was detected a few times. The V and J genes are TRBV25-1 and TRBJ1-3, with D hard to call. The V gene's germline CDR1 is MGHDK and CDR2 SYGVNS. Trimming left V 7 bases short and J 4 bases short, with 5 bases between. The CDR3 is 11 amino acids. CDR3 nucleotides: TGTGCCAGCATCGCGGGAAACACCATATATTTT. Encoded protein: CASIAGNTIYF.

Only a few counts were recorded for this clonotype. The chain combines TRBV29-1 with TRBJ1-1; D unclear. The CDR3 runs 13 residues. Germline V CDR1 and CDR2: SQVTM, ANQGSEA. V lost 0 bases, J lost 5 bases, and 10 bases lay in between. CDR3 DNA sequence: TGCAGCGTTGAAGACGAAGGATTTACTGAAGCTTTCTTT. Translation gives CSVEDEGFTEAFF.

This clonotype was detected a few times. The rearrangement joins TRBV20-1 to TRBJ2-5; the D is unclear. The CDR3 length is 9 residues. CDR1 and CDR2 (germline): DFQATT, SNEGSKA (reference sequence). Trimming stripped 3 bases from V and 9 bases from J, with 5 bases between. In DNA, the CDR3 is TGCAGTGCTAGTATCCCCCAGTACTTC. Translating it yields CSASIPQYF.

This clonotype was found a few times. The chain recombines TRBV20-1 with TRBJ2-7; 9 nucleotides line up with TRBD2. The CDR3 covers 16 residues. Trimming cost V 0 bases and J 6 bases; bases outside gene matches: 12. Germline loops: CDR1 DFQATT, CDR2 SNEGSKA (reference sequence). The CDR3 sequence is CSARDQRSGGHGEQYF. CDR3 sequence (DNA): TGCAGTGCTAGAGATCAGAGGAGCGGGGGGCATGGCGAGCAGTACTTC.

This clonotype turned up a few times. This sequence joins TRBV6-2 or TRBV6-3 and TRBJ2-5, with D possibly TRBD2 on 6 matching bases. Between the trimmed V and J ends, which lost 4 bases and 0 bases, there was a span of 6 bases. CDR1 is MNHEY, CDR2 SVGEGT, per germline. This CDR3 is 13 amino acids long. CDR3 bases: TGTGCCAGCAGTTGGGGGGACCAAGAGACCCAGTACTTC. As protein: CASSWGDQETQYF.

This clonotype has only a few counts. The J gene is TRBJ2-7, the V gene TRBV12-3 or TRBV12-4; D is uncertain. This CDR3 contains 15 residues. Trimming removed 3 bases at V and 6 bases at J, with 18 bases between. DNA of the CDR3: TGTGCCAGCAGTTTGACCCCACTAAGAATCTCCGAGCAGTACTTC. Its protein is CASSLTPLRISEQYF.

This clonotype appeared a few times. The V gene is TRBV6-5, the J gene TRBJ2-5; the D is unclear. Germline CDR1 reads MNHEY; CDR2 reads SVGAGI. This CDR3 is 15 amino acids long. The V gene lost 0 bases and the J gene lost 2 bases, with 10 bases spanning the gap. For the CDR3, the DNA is TGTGCCAGCAGTTACTCAGGCAGCCTGCAAGAGACCCAGTACTTC. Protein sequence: CASSYSGSLQETQYF.

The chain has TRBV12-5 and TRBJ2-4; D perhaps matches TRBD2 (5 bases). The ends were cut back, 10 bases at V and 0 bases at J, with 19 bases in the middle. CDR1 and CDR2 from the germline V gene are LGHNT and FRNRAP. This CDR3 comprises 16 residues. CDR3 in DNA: TGTGCTACCTCGGTTAGCGCTCGGTTAGCCAAAAACATTCAGTACTTC. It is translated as CATSVSARLAKNIQYF.

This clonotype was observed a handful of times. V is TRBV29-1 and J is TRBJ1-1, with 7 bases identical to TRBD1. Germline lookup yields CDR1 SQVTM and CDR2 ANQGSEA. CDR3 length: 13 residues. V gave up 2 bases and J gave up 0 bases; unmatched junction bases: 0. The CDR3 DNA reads TGCAGCGTTGAAACAGGGGTGAACACTGAAGCTTTCTTT. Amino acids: CSVETGVNTEAFF.

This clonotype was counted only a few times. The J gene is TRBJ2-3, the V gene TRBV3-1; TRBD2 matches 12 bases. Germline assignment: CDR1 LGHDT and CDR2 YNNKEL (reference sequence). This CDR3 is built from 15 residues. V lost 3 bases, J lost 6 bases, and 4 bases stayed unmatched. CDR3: CASSQASGGADTQYF. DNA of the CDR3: TGTGCCAGCAGCCAGGCTAGCGGGGGGGCCGATACGCAGTATTTT.

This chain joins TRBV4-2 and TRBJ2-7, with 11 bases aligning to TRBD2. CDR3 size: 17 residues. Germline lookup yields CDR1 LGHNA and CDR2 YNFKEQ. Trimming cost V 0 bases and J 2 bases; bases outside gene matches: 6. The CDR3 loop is CASSQEWGTSGTYEQYF. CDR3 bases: TGTGCCAGCAGCCAAGAGTGGGGGACTAGCGGAACCTACGAGCAGTACTTC.

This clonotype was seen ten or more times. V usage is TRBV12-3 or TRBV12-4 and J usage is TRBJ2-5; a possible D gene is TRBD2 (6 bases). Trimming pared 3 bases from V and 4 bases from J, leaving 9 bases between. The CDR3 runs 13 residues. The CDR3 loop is CASSFRAGETQYF. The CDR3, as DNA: TGTGCCAGCAGTTTCCGAGCGGGAGAGACCCAGTACTTC.

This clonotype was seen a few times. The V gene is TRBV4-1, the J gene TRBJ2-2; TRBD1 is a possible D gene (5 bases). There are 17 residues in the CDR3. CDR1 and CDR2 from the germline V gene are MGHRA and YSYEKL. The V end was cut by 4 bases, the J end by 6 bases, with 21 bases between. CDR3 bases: TGCGCCAGCAGCCGACCATTCTCCGGCCAGGGCCCCGGGGAGCTGTTTTTT. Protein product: CASSRPFSGQGPGELFF.

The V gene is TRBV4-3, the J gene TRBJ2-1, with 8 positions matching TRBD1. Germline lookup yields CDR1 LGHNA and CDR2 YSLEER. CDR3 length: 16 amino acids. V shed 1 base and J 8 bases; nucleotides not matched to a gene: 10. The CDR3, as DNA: TGCGCCAGCAGCCAAGGACCAGGGGGCGCAGGCTATGAGCAGTTCTTC. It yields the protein CASSQGPGGAGYEQFF.

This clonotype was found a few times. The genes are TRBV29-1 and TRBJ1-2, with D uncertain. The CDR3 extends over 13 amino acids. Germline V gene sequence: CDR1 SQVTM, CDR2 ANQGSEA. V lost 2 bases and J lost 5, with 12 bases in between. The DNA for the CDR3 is TGCAGCGTTGAAACCGACCGGTCGTATGGCTACACCTTC. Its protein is CSVETDRSYGYTF.

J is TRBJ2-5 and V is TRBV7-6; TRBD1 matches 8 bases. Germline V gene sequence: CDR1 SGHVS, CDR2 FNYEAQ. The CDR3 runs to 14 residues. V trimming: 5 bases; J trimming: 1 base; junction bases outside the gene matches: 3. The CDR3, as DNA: TGTGCCAGCAGCCCCGACAGGGGCCAAGAGACCCAGTACTTC. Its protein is CASSPDRGQETQYF.

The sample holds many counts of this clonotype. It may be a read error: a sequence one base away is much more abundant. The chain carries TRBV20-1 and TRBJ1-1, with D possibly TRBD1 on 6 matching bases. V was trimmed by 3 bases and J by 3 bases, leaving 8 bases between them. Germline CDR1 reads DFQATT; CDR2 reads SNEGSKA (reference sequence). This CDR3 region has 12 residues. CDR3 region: CSARPGDTEAFF. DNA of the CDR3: TGCAGTGCTAGGCCAGGGGACACTGAAGCTTTCTTT.

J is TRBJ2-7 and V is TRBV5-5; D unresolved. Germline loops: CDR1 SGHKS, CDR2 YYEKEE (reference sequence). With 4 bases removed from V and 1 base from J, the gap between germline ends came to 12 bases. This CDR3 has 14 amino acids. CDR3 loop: CASSLPRGSYEQYF. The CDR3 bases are TGTGCCAGCAGCCTCCCGCGTGGTTCCTACGAGCAGTACTTC.

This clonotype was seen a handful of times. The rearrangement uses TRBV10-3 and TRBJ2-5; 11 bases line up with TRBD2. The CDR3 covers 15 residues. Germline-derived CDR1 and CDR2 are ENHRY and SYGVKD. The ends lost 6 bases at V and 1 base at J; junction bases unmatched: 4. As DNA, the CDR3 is TGTGCCATCAGAACTAGCGGGGGCTCCCAAGAGACCCAGTACTTC. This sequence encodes CAIRTSGGSQETQYF.

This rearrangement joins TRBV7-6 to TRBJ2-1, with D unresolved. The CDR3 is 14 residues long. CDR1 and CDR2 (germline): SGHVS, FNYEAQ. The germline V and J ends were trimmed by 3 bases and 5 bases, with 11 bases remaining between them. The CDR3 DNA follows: TGTGCCAGCAGCTTGCTCCAGACCCACAATGAGCAGTTCTTC. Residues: CASSLLQTHNEQFF.

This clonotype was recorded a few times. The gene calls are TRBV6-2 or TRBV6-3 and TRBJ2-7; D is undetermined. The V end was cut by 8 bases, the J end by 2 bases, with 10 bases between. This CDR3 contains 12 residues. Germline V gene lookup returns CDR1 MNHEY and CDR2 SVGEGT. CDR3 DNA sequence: TGTGCCAGCTACGCTACCACCTACGAGCAGTACTTC. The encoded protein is CASYATTYEQYF.

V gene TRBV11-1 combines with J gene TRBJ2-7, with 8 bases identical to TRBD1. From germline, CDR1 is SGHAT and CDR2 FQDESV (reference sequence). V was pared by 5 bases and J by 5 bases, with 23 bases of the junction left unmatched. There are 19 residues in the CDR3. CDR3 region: CASSPPSAGGQGDPDEQYF. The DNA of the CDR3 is TGTGCCAGCAGCCCACCCTCCGCCGGAGGACAGGGAGATCCGGACGAGCAGTACTTC.

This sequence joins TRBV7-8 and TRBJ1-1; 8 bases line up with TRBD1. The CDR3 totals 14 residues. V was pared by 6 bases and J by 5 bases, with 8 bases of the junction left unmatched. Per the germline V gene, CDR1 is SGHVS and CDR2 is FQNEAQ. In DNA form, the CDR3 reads TGTGCCAGCAGGCAAAAGACAGGGGCTACTGAAGCTTTCTTT. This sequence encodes CASRQKTGATEAFF.

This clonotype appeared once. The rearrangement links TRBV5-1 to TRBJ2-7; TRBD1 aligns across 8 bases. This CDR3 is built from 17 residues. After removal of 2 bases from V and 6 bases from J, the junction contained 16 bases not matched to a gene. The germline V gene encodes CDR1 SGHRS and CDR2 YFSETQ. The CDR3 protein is CASSLYRTGPVGAEQYF. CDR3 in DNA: TGCGCCAGCAGCTTATACCGGACAGGGCCTGTAGGAGCCGAGCAGTACTTC.

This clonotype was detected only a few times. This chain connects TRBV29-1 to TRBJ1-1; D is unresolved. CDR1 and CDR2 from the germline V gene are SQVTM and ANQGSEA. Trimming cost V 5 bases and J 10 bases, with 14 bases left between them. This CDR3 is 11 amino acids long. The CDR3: CSVRVTKAAFF. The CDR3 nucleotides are TGCAGCGTTCGAGTGACCAAGGCAGCTTTCTTT.

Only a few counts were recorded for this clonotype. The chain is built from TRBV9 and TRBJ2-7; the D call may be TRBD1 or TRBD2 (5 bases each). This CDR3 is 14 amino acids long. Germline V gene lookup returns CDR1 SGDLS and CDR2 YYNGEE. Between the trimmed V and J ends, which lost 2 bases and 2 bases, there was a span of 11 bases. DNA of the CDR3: TGTGCCAGCAGCGTCGGGACGGACGCCTACGAGCAGTACTTC. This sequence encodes CASSVGTDAYEQYF.

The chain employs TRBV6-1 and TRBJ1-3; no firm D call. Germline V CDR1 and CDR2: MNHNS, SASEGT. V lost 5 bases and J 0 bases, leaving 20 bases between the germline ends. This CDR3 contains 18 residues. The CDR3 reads CASSPPGPAELSGNTIYF. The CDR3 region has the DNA TGTGCCAGCAGTCCGCCCGGACCGGCGGAACTCTCTGGAAACACCATATATTTT.

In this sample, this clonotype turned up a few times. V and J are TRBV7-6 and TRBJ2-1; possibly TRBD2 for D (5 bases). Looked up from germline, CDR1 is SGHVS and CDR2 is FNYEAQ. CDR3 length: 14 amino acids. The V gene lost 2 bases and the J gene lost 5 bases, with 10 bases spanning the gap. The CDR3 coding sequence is TGTGCCAGCAGCTTATCCCCGCGGGACAATGAGCAGTTCTTC. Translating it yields CASSLSPRDNEQFF. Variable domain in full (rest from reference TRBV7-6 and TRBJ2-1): GAGVSQSPRYKVTKRGQDVALRCDPISGHVSLYWYRQALGQGPEFLTYFNYEAQQDKSGLPNDRFSAERPEGSISTLTIQRTEQRDSAMYRCASSLSPRDNEQFFGPGTRLTVL.

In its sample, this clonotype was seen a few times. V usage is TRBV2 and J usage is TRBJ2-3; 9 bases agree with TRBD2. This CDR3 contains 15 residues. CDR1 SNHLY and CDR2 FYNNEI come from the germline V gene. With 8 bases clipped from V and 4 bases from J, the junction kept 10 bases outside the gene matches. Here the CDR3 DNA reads TGTGCCAGCGAGCCCCTGCGGGGGGGCCCAGATACGCAGTATTTT. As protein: CASEPLRGGPDTQYF.

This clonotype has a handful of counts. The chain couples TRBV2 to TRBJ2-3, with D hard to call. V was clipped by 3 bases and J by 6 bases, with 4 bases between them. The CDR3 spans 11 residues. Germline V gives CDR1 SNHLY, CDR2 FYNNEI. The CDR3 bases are TGTGCCAGCAGTGAGGTGGATACGCAGTATTTT. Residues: CASSEVDTQYF.

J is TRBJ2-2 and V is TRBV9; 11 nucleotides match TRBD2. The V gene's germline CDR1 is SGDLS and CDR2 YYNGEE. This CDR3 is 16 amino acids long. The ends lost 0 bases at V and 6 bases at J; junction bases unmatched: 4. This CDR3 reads CASSVGTSGLAGELFF. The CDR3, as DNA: TGTGCCAGCAGCGTAGGGACTAGCGGGTTAGCCGGGGAGCTGTTTTTT.